One sample yielded the 21 T cell receptor beta chains listed below, sequenced in a study of blood T cell repertoires in COVID-19. Libraries were prepared by immunoSEQ multiplex PCR; TCRdb keeps only in-frame clonotypes and omits some of them. The sample includes more than 150,000 clones, around nine tenths of them seen just once. The sample consisted of peripheral blood. Receptors were obtained from a woman younger than 35 who had recovered from COVID-19.

V usage is TRBV5-4 and J usage is TRBJ2-6; TRBD1 might be the D (6 bases). V gave up 1 base and J gave up 0 bases, with 14 bases separating them. CDR1 and CDR2 from the germline V gene are SGHNT and YYREEE (reference sequence). The CDR3 has 18 residues. The CDR3 region has the DNA TGTGCCAGCAGCTTGTTTAGGGACATTTACTCTGGGGCCAACGTCCTGACTTTC. Translated: CASSLFRDIYSGANVLTF.

This clone was seen more than once but under ten times. The V and J genes are TRBV6-5 and TRBJ1-1; D ambiguous. Looked up from germline, CDR1 is MNHEY and CDR2 is SVGAGI. With 2 bases removed from V and 0 bases from J, the gap between germline ends came to 7 bases. The CDR3 runs 14 residues. The CDR3 DNA is TGTGCCAGCAGTTACCTGCGGATGAACACTGAAGCTTTCTTT. Translated: CASSYLRMNTEAFF.

The chain couples TRBV6-2 or TRBV6-3 to TRBJ1-5; weak D call: TRBD1 (5 bases). The V and J ends lost 5 bases and 2 bases respectively, with 10 bases between them. CDR1 MNHEY and CDR2 SVGEGT come from the germline V gene. This CDR3 has 14 residues. In nucleotides, the CDR3 is TGTGCCAGCAGTCGACAGTTGGGCAATCAGCCCCAGCATTTT. Its protein product is CASSRQLGNQPQHF.

This clone was seen once. V gene TRBV11-2 combines with J gene TRBJ1-1; 8 bases align to TRBD1. The CDR3 spans 14 residues. The germline V gene has CDR1 SGHAT and CDR2 FQNNGV. V lost 4 bases, J lost 5 bases, and 6 bases stayed unmatched. CDR3 amino acids: CASSSDRDGTEAFF. CDR3 bases: TGTGCCAGCAGCTCGGACAGGGATGGGACTGAAGCTTTCTTT. Using reference TRBV11-2 and TRBJ1-1 for the parts outside the CDR3, the full variable domain is EAGVAQSPRYKIIEKRQSVAFWCNPISGHATLYWYQQILGQGPKLLIQFQNNGVVDDSQLPKDRFSAERLKGVDSTLKIQPAKLEDSAVYLCASSSDRDGTEAFFGQGTRLTVV.

The chain carries TRBV27 and TRBJ2-7; the match to TRBD1 covers 9 bases. The CDR3 covers 14 residues. Germline values: CDR1 MNHEY, CDR2 SMNVEV (reference sequence). The V gene end was trimmed by 3 bases and the J gene end by 7 bases; junction bases not matched to a gene: 7. The CDR3 protein is CASSFIQDRGEQYF. The CDR3 nucleotides are TGTGCCAGCAGTTTCATCCAGGACAGGGGAGAGCAGTACTTC.

This clone has only one observation. The chain links TRBV3-1 (or the pseudogene TRBV3-2) to TRBJ2-3; TRBD2 agrees at 8 bases. The germline V gene encodes CDR1 LGHDT and CDR2 YNNKEL (reference sequence). V was pared by 0 bases and J by 5 bases, with 7 bases of the junction left unmatched. The CDR3 length is 16 residues. CDR3 nucleotides: TGTGCCAGCAGCCAAGACGGGGGGGCCGGTAGAGATACGCAGTATTTT. The encoded protein is CASSQDGGAGRDTQYF.

In its sample, this clone was seen once. The rearrangement uses TRBV5-6 and TRBJ2-7; the D is unclear. The V gene lost 0 bases and the J gene lost 4 bases, with 11 bases spanning the gap. CDR3 length: 14 residues. CDR1 is SGHDT, CDR2 YYEEEE, per germline. In nucleotides, the CDR3 is TGTGCCAGCAGCTTGGTTGGGCAGCTTTACGAGCAGTACTTC. Translating it yields CASSLVGQLYEQYF. The whole variable domain, filled in from reference TRBV5-6 and TRBJ2-7, reads DAGVTQSPTHLIKTRGQQVTLRCSPKSGHDTVSWYQQALGQGPQFIFQYYEEEERQRGNFPDRFSGHQFPNYSSELNVNALLLGDSALYLCASSLVGQLYEQYFGPGTRLTVT.

The chain combines TRBV5-1 with TRBJ2-1; possibly TRBD1 for D (5 bases). V shed 1 base and J shed 4 bases, with 9 bases lying between them. Germline CDR1 is SGHRS and CDR2 is YFSETQ. The CDR3 has 14 amino acids. This CDR3 is CASSLQAGYNEQFF. The CDR3 nucleotides are TGCGCCAGCAGCTTGCAGGCAGGGTACAATGAGCAGTTCTTC.

The chain links TRBV24-1 to TRBJ1-2; D might be TRBD1 (6 bases). V lost 5 bases and J lost 8, with 17 bases in between. This CDR3 has 14 residues. From germline, CDR1 is KGHDR and CDR2 SFDVKD. The CDR3 reads CATSARGGPEGYTF. The CDR3 DNA reads as TGTGCCACCAGTGCTCGGGGGGGGCCAGAGGGCTACACCTTC.

The chain has TRBV3-1 (or the pseudogene TRBV3-2) and TRBJ2-7, with 8 bases fitting TRBD2. The V gene's germline CDR1 is LGHDT and CDR2 YNNKEL (reference sequence). CDR3 length: 19 amino acids. Trimming took 0 bases from V and 7 from J; bases not matched to a gene: 20. The CDR3 protein is CASSQEVYRSGDHYLEQYF. CDR3 sequence (DNA): TGTGCCAGCAGCCAAGAGGTCTACCGTAGCGGGGACCACTACCTAGAGCAGTACTTC.

The chain recombines TRBV18 with TRBJ2-5; D gene uncertain. Trimming cost V 0 bases and J 4 bases, with 6 bases left between them. The CDR3 loop spans 13 amino acids. Germline lookup yields CDR1 KGHSH and CDR2 LQKENI. CDR3 sequence reads: CASSPPTTETQYF. As DNA, the CDR3 is TGTGCCAGCTCACCACCGACAACAGAGACCCAGTACTTC.

This clone was observed a handful of times. The chain combines TRBV7-2 with TRBJ1-5; possible D gene TRBD1, 6 bases. This CDR3 comprises 16 residues. V was pared by 5 bases and J by 5 bases, with 19 bases between. CDR1 and CDR2 from the germline V gene are SGHTA and FQGNSA. CDR3 nucleotide sequence: TGTGCCAGCAGCCCTAGAGCGAGGGGGATGGATCAGCCCCAGCATTTT. This sequence encodes CASSPRARGMDQPQHF.

The genes are TRBV18 and TRBJ2-2, with 14 bases fitting TRBD2. The germline V gene encodes CDR1 KGHSH and CDR2 LQKENI. The CDR3 length is 16 residues. V lost 1 base to trimming and J lost 8 bases; unmatched junction nucleotides: 3. DNA of the CDR3: TGTGCCAGCTCACCACAGGGACTAGCGGGAGAAGGGGAGCTGTTTTTT. Translating it yields CASSPQGLAGEGELFF.

The chain uses TRBV12-3 or TRBV12-4 and TRBJ1-2; tentatively, D is TRBD1 (5 bases). This CDR3 is 12 amino acids long. With 3 bases removed from V and 8 bases from J, the gap between germline ends came to 10 bases. The CDR3 protein is CASSFRQSGYTF. The CDR3 DNA reads TGTGCCAGCAGTTTCCGACAGAGCGGCTACACCTTC.

Written as DNA, the CDR3 is TGTGCCAGCAGTTACGACCGGCGAGTTGGCTCGGGTGAAGCTTTCTTT. Translated, it gives CASSYDRRVGSGEAFF. The chain links TRBV6-5 to TRBJ1-1; D remains unclear. CDR3 size: 16 residues. Trimming shortened V by 2 bases and J by 7 bases, and 20 bases separated the two germline ends. Per the germline V gene, CDR1 is MNHEY and CDR2 is SVGAGI.

The chain couples TRBV4-3 to TRBJ2-7; 7 bases map to TRBD2. Germline trimming cut 0 bases from V and 2 bases from J; bases unmatched to any gene: 7. CDR1 LGHNA and CDR2 YSLEER come from the germline V gene. The CDR3 spans 16 residues. The CDR3 sequence: CASSQDRRGVAYEQYF. CDR3 nucleotide sequence: TGCGCCAGCAGCCAAGATCGACGGGGGGTCGCCTACGAGCAGTACTTC.

The chain combines TRBV19 with TRBJ1-3; D uncertain. V was trimmed by 7 bases and J by 0 bases, leaving 16 bases between them. The CDR3 loop spans 16 amino acids. In germline, CDR1 is LNHDA, CDR2 SQIVND (reference sequence). The CDR3 sequence: CASKGLADASGNTIYF. In DNA form, the CDR3 reads TGTGCCAGTAAAGGATTGGCGGATGCCTCTGGAAACACCATATATTTT.

The chain couples TRBV11-3 to TRBJ2-7; TRBD1 agrees at 8 bases. The CDR3 consists of 15 residues. J gave up 5 bases and V 1 base, and 7 bases lay outside the gene matches. Germline V lookup: CDR1 SGHNT, CDR2 YENEEA. Here the CDR3 reads CASSLAGRGRDEQYF. The CDR3 coding sequence is TGTGCCAGCAGCTTAGCCGGCAGGGGGCGGGACGAGCAGTACTTC.

This chain links TRBV9 with TRBJ2-3, with D possibly matching TRBD2 (5 bases). CDR3 length: 14 amino acids. V lost 3 bases to trimming and J lost 2 bases, with 10 bases between them. Germline V gene sequence: CDR1 SGDLS, CDR2 YYNGEE. CDR3 DNA sequence: TGTGCCAGCAGCGGCGGGTCCTCCACAGATACGCAGTATTTT. This encodes CASSGGSSTDTQYF.

This clone appeared once. The J gene is TRBJ2-7, the V gene TRBV7-2, with 8 nucleotides matching TRBD2. Trimming at V came to 5 bases and at J to 0 bases, leaving 3 bases not matched to a gene. Germline CDR1 reads SGHTA; CDR2 reads FQGNSA. The CDR3 is 14 residues long. DNA for the CDR3: TGTGCCAGCAGCCGCGGGGGGAGCTCCTACGAGCAGTACTTC. Its protein is CASSRGGSSYEQYF. Full variable domain (rest looked up from reference TRBV7-2 and TRBJ2-7): GAGVSQSPSNKVTEKGKDVELRCDPISGHTALYWYRQSLGQGLEFLIYFQGNSAPDKSGLPSDRFSAERTGGSVSTLTIQRTQQEDSAVYLCASSRGGSSYEQYFGPGTRLTVT.

The sample holds a few counts of this clone. V usage is TRBV18 and J usage is TRBJ1-2; 7 nucleotides line up with TRBD1. Losses at the gene ends were 4 bases for V and 7 bases for J; bases not matched to a gene: 6. Germline CDR1 KGHSH, CDR2 LQKENI. The length of the CDR3 is 13 residues. The CDR3 nucleotides are TGTGCCAGCTCACTCGGACAGGCTGGTGGCTACACCTTC. Its protein is CASSLGQAGGYTF.